This T cell receptor (beta chain) was recorded in a study of preoperative IRX-2 immunotherapy in early breast cancer. Indicated treatment: preoperative locoregional IRX-2 cytokine immunotherapy. This phase Ib study tested locoregional IRX-2 cytokine immunotherapy given before surgery. Clones were read by immunoSEQ multiplex PCR, and TCRdb kept only the in-frame ones, dropping some. The table has approximately 30,000 clones, roughly 89% seen once. Germline V lookup: CDR1 MNHGY, CDR2 SAAAGT. The CDR3 length is 15 residues. V lost 8 bases to trimming and J lost 2 bases, with 15 bases between them. J is TRBJ2-2 and V is TRBV6-8; a weak D match, TRBD1 (6 bases). This TCR was sampled from a human donor with breast cancer. This material consisted of tumor tissue, taken after IRX-2 immunotherapy. CDR3 sequence (DNA): TGTGCCAGCCAAACAGGGCAGCCCAACACCGGGGAGCTGTTTTTT. It specifies CASQTGQPNTGELFF.